The 4 T cell receptor beta chains presented below share a single source sample, sequenced in a study of T-cell reconstitution after alpha-beta-depleted transplantation in children. This sample's TCRbeta library carried unique molecular identifier barcodes. TCRdb ran MiXCR on the PCR reads and lists one entry per CDR3 protein. The profile covers some 8,000 distinct CDR3 sequences, with approximately 12% appearing a single time and almost 50% taken by the ten largest. The input for sequencing was PBMCs, mostly from graft donor cells, taken 60 days after TCRalphabeta/CD19-depleted stem cell transplant. These receptors all come from a patient aged 2 to 9 who had a stem cell transplant for inherited bone marrow failure, so the T cells may come from the graft donor.

This clonotype showed up many times. V and J are TRBV12-3 or TRBV12-4 and TRBJ2-5; D unresolved. V gave up 1 base and J gave up 7 bases, with 7 bases separating them. There are 12 residues in the CDR3. The CDR3 protein is CASSLVLGTQYF. DNA of the CDR3: TGTGCCAGCAGTTTAGTTTTGGGGACCCAGTACTTC.

By proportion, this clonotype is medium-sized. V gene TRBV7-9 combines with J gene TRBJ1-2, with D uncertain. CDR1 is SEHNR, CDR2 FQNEAQ, per germline (reference sequence). The CDR3 covers 14 residues. Deletions cut 4 bases from V and 4 bases from J, with 13 bases between. This chain's CDR3 is CASSWASPPYGYTF. The CDR3 DNA sequence: TGTGCCAGCAGCTGGGCCTCTCCCCCCTATGGCTACACCTTC.

There are many counts of this clonotype. The chain uses TRBV7-9 and TRBJ2-4, with TRBD1 identical over 7 bases. Germline V gene sequence: CDR1 SEHNR, CDR2 FQNEAQ (reference sequence). The CDR3 loop spans 16 amino acids. V lost 5 bases to trimming and J lost 0 bases; unmatched junction nucleotides: 7. As DNA, the CDR3 is TGTGCCAGCAGCCTCAGACAGGGTCGAGCCAAAAACATTCAGTACTTC. Its translation is CASSLRQGRAKNIQYF.

This clonotype is medium-sized by share. The chain has TRBV7-9 and TRBJ2-5; the match to TRBD1 covers 10 bases. Losses at the gene ends were 5 bases for V and 4 bases for J; bases not matched to a gene: 10. The CDR3 is 16 residues long. Germline V CDR1 and CDR2: SEHNR, FQNEAQ (reference sequence). CDR3 amino acids: CASSLQDRGSRETQYF. CDR3 DNA sequence: TGTGCCAGCAGCCTTCAGGACAGGGGGTCTAGAGAGACCCAGTACTTC.